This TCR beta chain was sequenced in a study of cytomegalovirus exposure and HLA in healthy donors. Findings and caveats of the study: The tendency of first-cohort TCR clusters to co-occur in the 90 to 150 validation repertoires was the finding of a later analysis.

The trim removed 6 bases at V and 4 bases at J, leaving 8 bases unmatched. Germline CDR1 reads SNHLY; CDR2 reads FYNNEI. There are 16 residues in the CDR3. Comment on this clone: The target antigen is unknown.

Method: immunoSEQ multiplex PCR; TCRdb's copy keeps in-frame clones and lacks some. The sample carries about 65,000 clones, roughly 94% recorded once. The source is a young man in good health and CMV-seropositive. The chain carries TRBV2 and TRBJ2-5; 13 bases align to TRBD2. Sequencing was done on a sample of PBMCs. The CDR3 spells CASSAGTSGMGETQYF. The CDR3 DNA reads TGTGCCAGCAGCGCAGGGACTAGCGGGATGGGAGAGACCCAGTACTTC.